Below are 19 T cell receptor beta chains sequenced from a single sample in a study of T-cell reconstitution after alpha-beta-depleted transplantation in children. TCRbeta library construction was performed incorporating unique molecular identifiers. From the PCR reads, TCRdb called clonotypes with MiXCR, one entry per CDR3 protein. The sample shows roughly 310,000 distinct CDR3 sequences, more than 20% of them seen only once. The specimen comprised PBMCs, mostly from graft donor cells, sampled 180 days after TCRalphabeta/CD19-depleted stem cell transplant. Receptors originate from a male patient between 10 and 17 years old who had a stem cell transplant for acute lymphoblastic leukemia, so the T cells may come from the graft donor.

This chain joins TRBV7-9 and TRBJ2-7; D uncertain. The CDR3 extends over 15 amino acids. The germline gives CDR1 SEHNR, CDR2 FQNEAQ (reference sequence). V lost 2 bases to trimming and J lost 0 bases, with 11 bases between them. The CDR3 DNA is TGTGCCAGCAGCTTAATTCCGGGCCTCTCCTACGAGCAGTACTTC. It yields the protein CASSLIPGLSYEQYF.

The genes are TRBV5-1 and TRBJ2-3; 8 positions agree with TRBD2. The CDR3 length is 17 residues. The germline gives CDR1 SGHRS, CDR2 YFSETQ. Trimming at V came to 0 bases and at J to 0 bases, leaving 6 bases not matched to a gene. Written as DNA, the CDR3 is TGCGCCAGCAGCTTGGAGGCTAGCGGGCGAAGCACAGATACGCAGTATTTT. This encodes CASSLEASGRSTDTQYF.

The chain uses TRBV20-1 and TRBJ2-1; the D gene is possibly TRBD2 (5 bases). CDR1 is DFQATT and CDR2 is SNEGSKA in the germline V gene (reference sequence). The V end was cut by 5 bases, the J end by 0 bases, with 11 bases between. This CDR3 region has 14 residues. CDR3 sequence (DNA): TGCAGTGCTCCGACCGGGAACTCCTACAATGAGCAGTTCTTC. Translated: CSAPTGNSYNEQFF.

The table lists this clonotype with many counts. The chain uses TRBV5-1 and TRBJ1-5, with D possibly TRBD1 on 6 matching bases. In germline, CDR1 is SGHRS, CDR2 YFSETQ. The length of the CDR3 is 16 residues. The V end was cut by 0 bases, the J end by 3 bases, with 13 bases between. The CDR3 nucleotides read TGCGCCAGCAGCTTGGGGGCCGGACAGTTCAATCAGCCCCAGCATTTT. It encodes CASSLGAGQFNQPQHF.

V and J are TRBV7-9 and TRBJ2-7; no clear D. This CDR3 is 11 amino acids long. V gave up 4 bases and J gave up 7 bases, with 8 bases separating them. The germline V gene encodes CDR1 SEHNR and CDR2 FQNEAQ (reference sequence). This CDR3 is CASSSPGEQYF. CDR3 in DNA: TGTGCCAGCAGCTCCCCCGGGGAGCAGTACTTC. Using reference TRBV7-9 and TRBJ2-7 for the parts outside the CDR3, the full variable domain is DTGVSQNPRHKITKRGQNVTFRCDPISEHNRLYWYRQTLGQGPEFLTYFQNEAQLEKSRLLSDRFSAERPKGSFSTLEIQRTEQGDSAMYLCASSSPGEQYFGPGTRLTVT.

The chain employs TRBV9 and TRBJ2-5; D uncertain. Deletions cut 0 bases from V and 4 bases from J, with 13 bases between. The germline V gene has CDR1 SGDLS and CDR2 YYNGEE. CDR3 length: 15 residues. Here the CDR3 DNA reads TGTGCCAGCAGCGTAGATGGTGATGGACCAGAGACCCAGTACTTC. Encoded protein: CASSVDGDGPETQYF.

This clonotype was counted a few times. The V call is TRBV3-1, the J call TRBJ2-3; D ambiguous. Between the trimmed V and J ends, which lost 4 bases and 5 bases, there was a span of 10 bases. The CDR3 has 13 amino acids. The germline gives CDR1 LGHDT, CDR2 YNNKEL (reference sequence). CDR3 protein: CASSPPMVDTQYF. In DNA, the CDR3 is TGTGCCAGCAGCCCGCCTATGGTAGATACGCAGTATTTT.

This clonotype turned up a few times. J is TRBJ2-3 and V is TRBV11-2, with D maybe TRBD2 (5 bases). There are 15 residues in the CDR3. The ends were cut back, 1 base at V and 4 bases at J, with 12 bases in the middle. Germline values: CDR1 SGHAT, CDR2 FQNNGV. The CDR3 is CASSLVVAGADTQYF. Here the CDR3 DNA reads TGTGCCAGCAGCTTAGTTGTGGCGGGCGCAGATACGCAGTATTTT.

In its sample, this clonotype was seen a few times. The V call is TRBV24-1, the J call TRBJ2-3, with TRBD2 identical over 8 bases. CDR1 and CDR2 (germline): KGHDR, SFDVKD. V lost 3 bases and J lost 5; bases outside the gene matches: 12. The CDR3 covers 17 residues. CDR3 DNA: TGTGCCACCAGTGATCCCCGGACTAGCCGAAGAGTAGATACGCAGTATTTT. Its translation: CATSDPRTSRRVDTQYF.

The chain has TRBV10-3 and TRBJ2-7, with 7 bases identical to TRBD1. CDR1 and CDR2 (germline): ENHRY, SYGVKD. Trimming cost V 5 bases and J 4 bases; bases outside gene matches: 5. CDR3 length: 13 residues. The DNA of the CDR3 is TGTGCCATCAGTCGACAGGGAAGGTACGAGCAGTACTTC. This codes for CAISRQGRYEQYF.

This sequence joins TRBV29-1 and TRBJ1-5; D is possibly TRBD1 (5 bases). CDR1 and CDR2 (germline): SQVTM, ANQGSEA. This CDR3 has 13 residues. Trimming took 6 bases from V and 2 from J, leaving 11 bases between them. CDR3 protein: CSVCRDGNQPQHF. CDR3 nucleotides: TGCAGCGTGTGCAGGGATGGCAATCAGCCCCAGCATTTT.

CDR3 region: CSAFSGRAAHEQYF. CDR3 sequence (DNA): TGCAGTGCTTTTAGCGGGAGGGCCGCCCACGAGCAGTACTTC. The chain is built from TRBV20-1 and TRBJ2-7; 11 bases are a match to TRBD2. The V gene end was trimmed by 5 bases and the J gene end by 5 bases; junction bases not matched to a gene: 8. Germline V lookup: CDR1 DFQATT, CDR2 SNEGSKA (reference sequence). The CDR3 runs to 14 residues.

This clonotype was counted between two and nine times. CDR3 residues: CSARSLAGAGTGELFF. In DNA form, the CDR3 reads TGCAGTGCTAGGAGCCTAGCGGGAGCGGGCACCGGGGAGCTGTTTTTT. This chain links TRBV20-1 with TRBJ2-2; 10 nucleotides match TRBD2. This CDR3 spans 16 amino acids. J lost 4 bases, V lost 3 bases, and 8 bases had no gene match. Germline assignment: CDR1 DFQATT and CDR2 SNEGSKA (reference sequence).

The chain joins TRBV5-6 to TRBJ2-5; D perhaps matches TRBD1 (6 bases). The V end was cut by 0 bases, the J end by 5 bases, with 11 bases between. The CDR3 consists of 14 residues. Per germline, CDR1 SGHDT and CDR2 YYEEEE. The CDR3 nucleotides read TGTGCCAGCAGCTTGGCGCAGGGGTGGGAGACCCAGTACTTC. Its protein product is CASSLAQGWETQYF.

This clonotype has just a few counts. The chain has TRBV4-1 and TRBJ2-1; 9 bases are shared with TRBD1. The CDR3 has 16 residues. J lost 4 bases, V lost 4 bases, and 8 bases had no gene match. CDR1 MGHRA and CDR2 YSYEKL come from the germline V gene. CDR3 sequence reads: CASSPFRDRDYNEQFF. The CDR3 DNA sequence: TGCGCCAGCAGCCCCTTCCGGGACAGGGATTACAATGAGCAGTTCTTC.

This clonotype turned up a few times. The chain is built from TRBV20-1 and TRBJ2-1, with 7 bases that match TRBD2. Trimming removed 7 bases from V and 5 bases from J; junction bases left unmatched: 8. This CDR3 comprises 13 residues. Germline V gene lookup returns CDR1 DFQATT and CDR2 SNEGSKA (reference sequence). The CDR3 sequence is CSVDSGTNNEQFF. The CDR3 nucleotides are TGCAGTGTCGACTCCGGGACTAACAATGAGCAGTTCTTC.

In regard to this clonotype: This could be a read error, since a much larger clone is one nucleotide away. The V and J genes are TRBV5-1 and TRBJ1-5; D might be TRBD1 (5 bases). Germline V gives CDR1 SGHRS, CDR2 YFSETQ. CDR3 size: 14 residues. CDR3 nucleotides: TGCGCCAGCAGCTTTGCCGGGGCCGGGCAGCCCCGGCATTTT. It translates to CASSFAGAGQPRHF.

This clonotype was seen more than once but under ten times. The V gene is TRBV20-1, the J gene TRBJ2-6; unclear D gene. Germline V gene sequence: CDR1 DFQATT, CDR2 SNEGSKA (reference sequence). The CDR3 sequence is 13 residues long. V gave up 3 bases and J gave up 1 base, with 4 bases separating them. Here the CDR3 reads CSARRSGANVLTF. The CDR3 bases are TGCAGTGCTAGGAGGTCTGGGGCCAACGTCCTGACTTTC.

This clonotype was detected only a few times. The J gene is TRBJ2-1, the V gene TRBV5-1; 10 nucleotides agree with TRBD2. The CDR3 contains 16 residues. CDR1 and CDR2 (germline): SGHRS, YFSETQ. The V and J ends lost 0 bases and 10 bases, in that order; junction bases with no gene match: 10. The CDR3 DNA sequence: TGCGCCAGCAGCTTGGCCCGGCTAGCGGGAGTCGCCGAGCAGTTCTTC. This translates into CASSLARLAGVAEQFF. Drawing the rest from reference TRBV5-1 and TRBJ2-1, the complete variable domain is KAGVTQTPRYLIKTRGQQVTLSCSPISGHRSVSWYQQTPGQGLQFLFEYFSETQRNKGNFPGRFSGRQFSNSRSEMNVSTLELGDSALYLCASSLARLAGVAEQFFGPGTRLTVL.